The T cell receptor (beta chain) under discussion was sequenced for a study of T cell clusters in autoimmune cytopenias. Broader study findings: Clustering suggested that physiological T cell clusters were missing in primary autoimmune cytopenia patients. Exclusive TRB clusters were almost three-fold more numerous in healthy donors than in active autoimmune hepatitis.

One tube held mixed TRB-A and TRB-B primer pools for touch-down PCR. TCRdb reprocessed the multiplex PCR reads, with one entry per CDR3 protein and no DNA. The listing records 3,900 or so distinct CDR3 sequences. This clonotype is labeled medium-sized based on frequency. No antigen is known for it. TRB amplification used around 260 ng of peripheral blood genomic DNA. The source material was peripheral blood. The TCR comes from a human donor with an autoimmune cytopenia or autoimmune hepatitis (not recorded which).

CDR3 in amino acids: CATSRGTAAGGELFF. The rearrangement links TRBV15 to TRBJ2-2; the TRBD2 assignment by TCRdb is unverifiable without DNA. This CDR3 has 15 amino acids. CDR1 and CDR2 from the germline V gene are LNHNV and YYDKDF (reference sequence).